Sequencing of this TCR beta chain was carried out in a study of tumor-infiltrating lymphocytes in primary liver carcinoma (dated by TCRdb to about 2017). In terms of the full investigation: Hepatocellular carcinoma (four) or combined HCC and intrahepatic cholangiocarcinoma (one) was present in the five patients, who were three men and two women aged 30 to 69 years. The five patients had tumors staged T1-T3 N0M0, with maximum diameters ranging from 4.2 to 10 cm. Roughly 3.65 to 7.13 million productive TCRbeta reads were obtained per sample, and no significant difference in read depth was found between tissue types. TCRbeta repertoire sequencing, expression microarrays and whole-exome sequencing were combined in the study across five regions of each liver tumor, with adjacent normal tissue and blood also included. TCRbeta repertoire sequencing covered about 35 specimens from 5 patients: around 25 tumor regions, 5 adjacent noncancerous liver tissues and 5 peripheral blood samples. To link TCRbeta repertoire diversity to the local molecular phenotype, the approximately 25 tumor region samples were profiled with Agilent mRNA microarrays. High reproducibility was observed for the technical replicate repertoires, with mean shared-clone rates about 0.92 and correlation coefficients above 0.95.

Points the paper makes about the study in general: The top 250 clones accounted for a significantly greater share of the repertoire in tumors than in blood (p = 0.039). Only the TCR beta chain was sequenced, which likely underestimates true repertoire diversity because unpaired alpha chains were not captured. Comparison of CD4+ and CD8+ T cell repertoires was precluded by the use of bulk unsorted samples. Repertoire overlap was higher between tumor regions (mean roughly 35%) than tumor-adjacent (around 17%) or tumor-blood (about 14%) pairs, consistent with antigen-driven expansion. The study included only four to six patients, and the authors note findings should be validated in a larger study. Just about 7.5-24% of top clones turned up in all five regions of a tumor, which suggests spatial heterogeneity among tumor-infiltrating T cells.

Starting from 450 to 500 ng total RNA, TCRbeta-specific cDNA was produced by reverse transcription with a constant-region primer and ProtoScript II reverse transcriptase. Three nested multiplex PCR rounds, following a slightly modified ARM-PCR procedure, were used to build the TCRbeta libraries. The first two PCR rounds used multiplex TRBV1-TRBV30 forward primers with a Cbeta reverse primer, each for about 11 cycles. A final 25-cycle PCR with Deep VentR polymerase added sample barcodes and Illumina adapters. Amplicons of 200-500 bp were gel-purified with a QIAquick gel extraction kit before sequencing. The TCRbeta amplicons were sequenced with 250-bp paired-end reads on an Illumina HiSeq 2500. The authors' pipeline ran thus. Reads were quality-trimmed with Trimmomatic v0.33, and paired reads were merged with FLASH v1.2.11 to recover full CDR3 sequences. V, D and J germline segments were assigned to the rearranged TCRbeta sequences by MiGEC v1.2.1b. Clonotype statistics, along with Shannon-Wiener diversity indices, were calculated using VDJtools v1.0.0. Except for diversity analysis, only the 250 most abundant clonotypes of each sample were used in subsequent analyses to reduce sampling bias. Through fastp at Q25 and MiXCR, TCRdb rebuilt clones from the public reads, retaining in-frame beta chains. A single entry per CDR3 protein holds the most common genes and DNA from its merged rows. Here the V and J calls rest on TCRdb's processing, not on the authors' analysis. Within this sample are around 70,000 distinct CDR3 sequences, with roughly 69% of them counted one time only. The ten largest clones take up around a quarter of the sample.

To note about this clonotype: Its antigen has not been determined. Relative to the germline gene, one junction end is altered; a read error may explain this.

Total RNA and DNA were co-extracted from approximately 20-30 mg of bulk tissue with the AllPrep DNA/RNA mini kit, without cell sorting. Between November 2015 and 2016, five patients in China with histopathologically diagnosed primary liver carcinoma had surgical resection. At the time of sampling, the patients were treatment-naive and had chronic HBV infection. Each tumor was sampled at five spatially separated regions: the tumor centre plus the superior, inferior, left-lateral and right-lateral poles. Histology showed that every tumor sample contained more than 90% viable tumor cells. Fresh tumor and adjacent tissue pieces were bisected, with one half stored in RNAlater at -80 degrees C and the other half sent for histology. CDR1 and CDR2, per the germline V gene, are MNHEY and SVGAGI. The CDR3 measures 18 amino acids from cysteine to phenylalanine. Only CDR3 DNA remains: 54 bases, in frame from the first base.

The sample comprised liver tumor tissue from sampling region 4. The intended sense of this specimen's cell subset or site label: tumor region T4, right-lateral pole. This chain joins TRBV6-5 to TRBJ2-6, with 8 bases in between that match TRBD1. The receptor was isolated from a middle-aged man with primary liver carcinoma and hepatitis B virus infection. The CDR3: CVSSLWTGMKAEANVLTF. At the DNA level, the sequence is TGTGTCAGCAGTCTCTGGACAGGGATGAAAGCTGAGGCCAACGTCCTGACCTTC.